These T cell receptor beta chains were read from a single sample in a study of blood T cell repertoires in COVID-19. Measured with immunoSEQ multiplex PCR; TCRdb has only the in-frame clones, and not every one. In the table there are roughly 340,000 clones, around 89% of which are singletons. The specimen was PBMCs or T cells enriched from blood (not recorded which). All receptors derive from a man aged 18 to 29 who had recovered from COVID-19. CDR3s include the opening cysteine and the closing phenylalanine or tryptophan. Fields, in order: D gene, V gene, J gene, clone size, CDR3 protein, CDR3 DNA. D genes are given only for firm matches. Where a row states a size, it is once, few, many or the class of an expanded clone; other rows omit it.

>.|TRBV29-1|TRBJ1-4|.
CSARGPNEKLFF
TGCAGCGCCCGCGGGCCGAATGAAAAACTGTTTTTT
>.|TRBV25-1|TRBJ2-7|.
CASSTGPLQEQYF
TGTGCCAGCAGTACAGGGCCCCTCCAAGAGCAGTACTTC
>.|TRBV19|TRBJ2-3|.
CASSASGSLTDTQYF
TGTGCCAGTTCCGCGTCCGGGTCCCTCACAGATACGCAGTATTTT
>TRBD2|TRBV5-5|TRBJ2-4|once
CASSLASGGILAKNIQYF
TGTGCCAGCAGCTTGGCTAGCGGGGGGATACTAGCCAAAAACATTCAGTACTTC
>TRBD2|TRBV10-2|TRBJ2-3|.
CASDDSLAGGTDTQYF
TGCGCCAGCGATGATAGTCTAGCGGGGGGCACAGATACGCAGTATTTT
>TRBD1|TRBV5-4|TRBJ1-2|few
CASSRTGSDGYTF
TGTGCCAGCAGCCGGACAGGGAGTGATGGCTACACCTTC
>TRBD2|TRBV5-1|TRBJ2-1|once
CASSFPKSTPQTSGRLYNEQFF
TGCGCCAGCAGCTTTCCTAAATCCACCCCCCAAACTAGCGGGAGGTTGTACAATGAGCAGTTCTTC
>.|TRBV6-5|TRBJ1-6|.
CASGQPASPLHF
TGTGCCAGCGGGCAGCCCGCTTCACCCCTCCACTTT
>TRBD1|TRBV7-2|TRBJ1-5|.
CASSTQGVSNQPQHF
TGTGCCAGCAGCACGCAGGGGGTAAGCAATCAGCCCCAGCATTTT
>TRBD1|TRBV29-1|TRBJ2-7|.
CSVKGQGWENYEQYF
TGCAGCGTCAAGGGACAGGGATGGGAAAACTACGAGCAGTACTTC
>.|TRBV5-1|TRBJ1-6|.
CASSLGQALGSPLHF
TGCGCCAGCAGCTTGGGACAGGCCTTAGGATCACCCCTCCACTTT
>.|TRBV2|TRBJ1-2|.
CASSESGNYGYTF
TGTGCCAGCAGTGAATCAGGGAACTATGGCTACACCTTC
>TRBD2|TRBV28|TRBJ2-7|.
CASGGGEYEQYF
TGTGCCAGCGGGGGGGGTGAATACGAGCAGTACTTC
>.|TRBV19|TRBJ2-5|.
CASSIRKTRGETQYF
TGTGCCAGTAGTATCCGAAAGACCCGGGGGGAGACCCAGTACTTC
>.|TRBV25-1|TRBJ2-5|.
CARSPGRLWYQETQYF
TGTGCCAGATCCCCCGGACGACTATGGTACCAAGAGACCCAGTACTTC
>TRBD1|TRBV3-1/TRBV3-2|TRBJ1-5|once
CASSRDRGAPQHF
TGTGCCAGCAGCCGGGACAGGGGGGCTCCCCAGCATTTT
>TRBD2|TRBV13|TRBJ2-1|.
CASSSAAGGQNEQFF
TGTGCCAGCAGCTCTGCAGCGGGGGGGCAGAATGAGCAGTTCTTC
>.|TRBV5-1|TRBJ2-2|.
CASSRGTPGELFF
TGCGCCAGCAGCAGGGGCACCCCCGGGGAGCTGTTTTTT
>TRBD1|TRBV29-1|TRBJ2-7|.
CSVGTGTGLNEQYF
TGCAGCGTGGGAACCGGGACAGGGCTTAACGAGCAGTACTTC
>TRBD1|TRBV6-5|TRBJ1-4|.
CASRQGNEKLFF
TGTGCCAGCAGACAGGGGAATGAAAAACTGTTTTTT
>TRBD1|TRBV5-4|TRBJ1-3|.
CASSLDRGPGNTIYF
TGTGCCAGCAGCTTGGATAGGGGGCCGGGAAACACCATATATTTT
>.|TRBV7-9|TRBJ1-6|.
CASSLEGGNSPLHF
TGTGCCAGCAGCTTAGAGGGAGGTAATTCACCCCTCCACTTT
>TRBD1|TRBV4-2|TRBJ1-1|once
CASSQSTGENTEAFF
TGTGCCAGCAGCCAATCGACAGGGGAGAACACTGAAGCTTTCTTT
>.|TRBV7-3|TRBJ2-6|.
CASANQGPGANVLTF
TGTGCCAGCGCGAACCAGGGCCCCGGGGCCAACGTCCTGACTTTC
>.|TRBV5-6|TRBJ2-7|.
CASSSMTGLITGEQYF
TGTGCCAGCAGCTCGATGACAGGTCTAATCACCGGCGAGCAGTACTTC
>.|TRBV5-4|TRBJ1-2|.
CASTKGGGYTF
TGTGCCAGCACCAAGGGAGGTGGCTACACCTTC
>TRBD2|TRBV28|TRBJ2-7|.
CASLTSVSYEQYF
TGTGCCAGCTTAACTAGCGTGAGCTACGAGCAGTACTTC
>TRBD2|TRBV4-1|TRBJ2-7|.
CASSKRPSGPYEQYF
TGCGCCAGCAGCAAGAGGCCTAGCGGCCCCTACGAGCAGTACTTC
>.|TRBV19|TRBJ1-5|.
CASRDTAGQPQHF
TGTGCCAGTAGGGATACAGCAGGCCAGCCCCAGCATTTT
>TRBD2|TRBV9|TRBJ2-1|.
CASSPSPSGRASSYNEQFF
TGTGCCAGCAGCCCGTCCCCCAGCGGGAGAGCCTCTTCCTACAATGAGCAGTTCTTC
>.|TRBV25-1|TRBJ1-2|once
CASSELGIYGYTF
TGTGCCAGCAGTGAATTGGGCATCTATGGCTACACCTTC
>.|TRBV4-2|TRBJ2-4|.
CASSQGGSRQPKNIQYF
TGTGCCAGCAGCCAAGGAGGCAGCCGGCAACCTAAAAACATTCAGTACTTC
>TRBD2|TRBV7-3|TRBJ2-2|.
CASSLLASGRGTGELFF
TGTGCCAGCAGCTTATTGGCTAGCGGGAGAGGGACCGGGGAGCTGTTTTTT
>TRBD1|TRBV3-1/TRBV3-2|TRBJ2-6|.
CASSHIGGSRSGANVLTF
TGTGCCAGCAGCCACATAGGGGGCTCCCGCTCTGGGGCCAACGTCCTGACTTTC
>.|TRBV19|TRBJ1-2|.
CASSPSGWNYGYTF
TGTGCCAGTAGTCCCTCGGGGTGGAACTATGGCTACACCTTC
>TRBD1|TRBV12-3/TRBV12-4|TRBJ2-5|.
CASRGTGVETQYF
TGTGCCAGCAGGGGGACAGGGGTAGAGACCCAGTACTTC
>.|TRBV2|TRBJ2-5|.
CASIRVAETQYF
TGTGCCAGCATCAGGGTGGCAGAGACCCAGTACTTC
>TRBD2|TRBV9|TRBJ2-7|.
CASSSGQSGLGEGEQYF
TGTGCCAGCAGCTCCGGACAATCAGGTCTTGGGGAGGGGGAGCAGTACTTC
>TRBD1|TRBV28|TRBJ2-5|once
CASSSPPGQPRETQYF
TGTGCCAGCAGTTCGCCTCCGGGACAGCCCCGGGAGACCCAGTACTTC
>TRBD2|TRBV6-1|TRBJ2-5|few
CASSELAGGPETQYF
TGTGCCAGCAGTGAACTAGCGGGGGGGCCAGAGACCCAGTACTTC
>.|TRBV6-5|TRBJ1-6|.
CASSYGARYNSPLHF
TGTGCCAGCAGTTACGGGGCCAGATATAATTCACCCCTCCACTTT
>.|TRBV6-2/TRBV6-3|TRBJ2-5|.
CASSSGLPVRETQYF
TGTGCCAGCAGCTCGGGACTCCCTGTGAGGGAGACCCAGTACTTC
>TRBD2|TRBV4-2|TRBJ2-3|.
CASSQDGAGGLTDTQYF
TGTGCCAGCAGCCAAGATGGAGCGGGAGGGCTCACAGATACGCAGTATTTT
>.|TRBV11-1|TRBJ2-3|.
CASSPRFTDTQYF
TGTGCCAGCAGCCCTAGATTCACAGATACGCAGTATTTT
>.|TRBV3-1/TRBV3-2|TRBJ2-7|.
CASSQNTRIAYYEQYF
TGTGCCAGCAGCCAAAATACTAGAATCGCGTACTACGAGCAGTACTTC
>.|TRBV4-1|TRBJ2-3|.
CASSPMRSTDTQYF
TGCGCCAGCAGCCCGATGCGCAGCACAGATACGCAGTATTTT
>.|TRBV5-1|TRBJ2-1|.
CASSSSRDEQFF
TGCGCCAGCAGCTCGAGTCGTGATGAGCAGTTCTTC
>TRBD2|TRBV7-3|TRBJ2-3|.
CASSLRGTSGAQGTQYF
TGTGCCAGCAGCTTAAGGGGGACTAGCGGGGCCCAGGGTACGCAGTATTTT
>TRBD1|TRBV5-8|TRBJ1-1|.
CASSRRGQGHTEAFF
TGTGCCAGCAGCAGACGGGGACAGGGACACACTGAAGCTTTCTTT